The 21 T cell receptor beta chains presented below share a single source sample, sequenced in a study of a mutant IDH1 vaccine in newly diagnosed glioma. Their antigen targets remain unknown. Sequencing used immunoSEQ multiplex PCR; TCRdb keeps in-frame clones, though not all of them. The data show roughly 45,000 clones, approximately 84% seen once. Time point in this sample: week 23, last vaccination. Every vaccination contained 300 ug of the mutant IDH1 20-mer peptide and was paired with topical imiquimod. The starting material was PBMCs, obtained from a glioma patient whose treatment included an IDH1 peptide vaccine. The receptors shown here come from a woman younger than 30 with glioma. Some clones in this sample may be carry-over from other donors' samples.

This clone showed up just once. V is TRBV5-1 and J is TRBJ2-3, with D tentatively TRBD1 or TRBD2 (6 bases each). This CDR3 has 15 amino acids. V was clipped by 0 bases and J by 3 bases, with 11 bases between them. Germline CDR1 SGHRS, CDR2 YFSETQ. CDR3 in amino acids: CASSLGGARTDTQYF. The CDR3 bases are TGCGCCAGCAGCTTGGGGGGGGCCCGTACAGATACGCAGTATTTT.

This rearrangement joins TRBV4-1 to TRBJ2-1; 11 bases agree with TRBD2. Germline lookup yields CDR1 MGHRA and CDR2 YSYEKL. The CDR3 runs to 15 residues. The J segment lost 5 bases and the V segment lost 5 bases, leaving 5 bases of the junction unmatched. The CDR3 protein is CASSKLAGVNNEQFF. The DNA for the CDR3 is TGCGCCAGCAGCAAACTAGCGGGAGTGAACAATGAGCAGTTCTTC.

V usage is TRBV10-1 and J usage is TRBJ2-7; 10 bases are a match to TRBD2. Per germline, CDR1 WNHNN and CDR2 SYGVQD (reference sequence). There are 13 residues in the CDR3. The J segment lost 0 bases and the V segment lost 8 bases, leaving 1 base of the junction unmatched. CDR3 protein: CASASGSSYEQYF. CDR3 bases: TGCGCCAGCGCTAGCGGGAGCTCCTACGAGCAGTACTTC.

The chain combines TRBV7-9 with TRBJ2-5, with unresolved D. This CDR3 region has 13 residues. V was cut by 6 bases and J by 1 base, with 9 bases left in between. Germline V CDR1 and CDR2: SEHNR, FQNEAQ (reference sequence). CDR3 nucleotides: TGTGCCAGCAGTACTGGCCGCCAAGAGACCCAGTACTTC. This codes for CASSTGRQETQYF.

This chain links TRBV6-6 with TRBJ2-2, with D possibly being TRBD1 or TRBD2 (6 bases each). The CDR3 extends over 15 amino acids. CDR1 is MNHNY, CDR2 SVGAGI, per germline (reference sequence). V was cut by 11 bases and J by 3 bases, with 19 bases left in between. CDR3 region: CALHGRDKHTGELFF. For the CDR3, the DNA is TGTGCCCTTCATGGGCGGGACAAGCACACCGGGGAGCTGTTTTTT.

V and J are TRBV12-5 and TRBJ2-6, with D possibly being TRBD2 (7 bases). CDR1 is LGHNT and CDR2 is FRNRAP in the germline V gene. This CDR3 region has 20 residues. The ends were cut back, 0 bases at V and 0 bases at J, with 18 bases in the middle. The CDR3 sequence: CASGLVGGGSGRSGANVLTF. For the CDR3, the DNA is TGTGCTAGTGGTTTGGTAGGGGGGGGTTCAGGCCGCTCTGGGGCCAACGTCCTGACTTTC.

The CDR3 bases are TGTGCCAGTAGTATCGCAGTTTCCTACGAGCAGTACTTC. It is translated as CASSIAVSYEQYF. The chain links TRBV19 to TRBJ2-7; no definite D call. CDR3 size: 13 residues. CDR1 LNHDA and CDR2 SQIVND come from the germline V gene (reference sequence). Trimming pared 3 bases from V and 1 base from J, leaving 7 bases between.

The chain joins TRBV14 to TRBJ2-3, with a tentative D call TRBD2 (6 bases). This CDR3 spans 15 amino acids. Germline V gives CDR1 SGHDN, CDR2 FVKESK. The V gene lost 2 bases and the J gene lost 5 bases, with 14 bases spanning the gap. CDR3 coding DNA: TGTGCCAGCAGCCAATACGGAGGGAGGCGAGATACGCAGTATTTT. This gives the protein CASSQYGGRRDTQYF.

Only one count was recorded for this clone. The rearrangement uses TRBV25-1 and TRBJ2-7, with D uncertain. Trimming took off 4 bases at V and 2 bases at J, with 3 bases between the two ends. CDR1 is MGHDK, CDR2 SYGVNS, per germline. The CDR3 runs 11 residues. The CDR3 here is CASSAAYEQYF. CDR3 nucleotides: TGTGCCAGCAGTGCCGCCTACGAGCAGTACTTC.

This chain uses TRBV9 with TRBJ2-1; D remains unclear. Trimming pared 1 base from V and 7 bases from J, leaving 6 bases between. Germline V CDR1 and CDR2: SGDLS, YYNGEE. This CDR3 has 12 residues. The CDR3, as DNA: TGTGCCAGCAGCGTATCGTGGAATGAGCAGTTCTTC. Translation gives CASSVSWNEQFF.

This chain uses TRBV5-4 with TRBJ1-1, with D perhaps matching TRBD1 (5 bases). Germline V gene data show CDR1 as SGHNT and CDR2 as YYREEE (reference sequence). Trimming left V 1 base short and J 5 bases short, with 12 bases between. The CDR3 extends over 14 amino acids. CDR3 sequence: CASSLTGRGTEAFF. CDR3 nucleotide sequence: TGTGCCAGCAGCTTGACGGGGAGGGGAACTGAAGCTTTCTTT.

This chain links TRBV7-2 with TRBJ2-2; D is perhaps TRBD1 or TRBD2 (5 bases each). The germline gives CDR1 SGHTA, CDR2 FQGNSA. This CDR3 has 16 residues. V gave up 5 bases and J gave up 0 bases, with 13 bases separating them. CDR3 sequence: CASSRPGRPNTGELFF. The CDR3 nucleotides are TGTGCCAGCAGCCGACCGGGACGACCGAACACCGGGGAGCTGTTTTTT.

The chain employs TRBV27 and TRBJ2-5; perhaps TRBD2 as D (5 bases). The length of the CDR3 is 16 residues. V lost 4 bases and J lost 5, with 20 bases in between. The germline CDR1 and CDR2 sequences are MNHEY and SMNVEV (reference sequence). CDR3 protein: CASSSKGLPSRETQYF. DNA for the CDR3: TGTGCCAGCAGTTCTAAAGGACTGCCGAGTAGGGAGACCCAGTACTTC.

This chain connects TRBV10-3 to TRBJ1-1, with D unclear. This CDR3 is 14 amino acids long. V lost 7 bases and J lost 1, with 13 bases in between. CDR1 ENHRY and CDR2 SYGVKD come from the germline V gene. The CDR3 is CAITIDPPNTEAFF. CDR3 nucleotide sequence: TGTGCCATCACAATAGACCCCCCGAACACTGAAGCTTTCTTT.

This rearrangement joins TRBV27 to TRBJ2-5; weak D call: TRBD1 (7 bases). The germline gives CDR1 MNHEY, CDR2 SMNVEV (reference sequence). Trimming took 2 bases from V and 5 from J, leaving 18 bases between them. The CDR3 is 16 residues long. The CDR3 here is CASSLAWGAGGETQYF. The CDR3 coding sequence is TGTGCCAGCAGTTTAGCCTGGGGGGCAGGGGGGGAGACCCAGTACTTC.

This chain connects TRBV6-6 to TRBJ1-1, with TRBD1 matching 10 bases. Germline CDR1 MNHNY, CDR2 SVGAGI (reference sequence). The CDR3 spans 14 residues. V gave up 2 bases and J gave up 6 bases; unmatched junction bases: 3. CDR3 residues: CASSYDRGRAEAFF. The CDR3 DNA follows: TGTGCCAGCAGTTACGACAGGGGGCGGGCTGAAGCTTTCTTT.

To note about this clone: An end of the junction differs from the germline gene, which may be a read error. The V and J genes are TRBV7-7 and TRBJ2-1; 9 bases are a match to TRBD2. CDR1 SSHAT and CDR2 FNYEAQ come from the germline V gene (reference sequence). The CDR3 totals 15 residues. The CDR3 spells CASSLAAGGPNEQFF. As DNA, the CDR3 is TGTGCTAGCAGCTTAGCGGCGGGAGGGCCTAATGAGCAGTTCTTC.

This clone has just one count. This chain uses TRBV7-8 with TRBJ2-3; 8 positions agree with TRBD2. Germline V gene lookup returns CDR1 SGHVS and CDR2 FQNEAQ. V shed 3 bases, J shed 4 bases, and the junction held 6 bases outside the gene matches. The CDR3 is made up of 15 amino acids. In DNA, the CDR3 is TGTGCCAGCAGCTTGAGGGGACTAGGGGCAGATACGCAGTATTTT. It encodes CASSLRGLGADTQYF.

The rearrangement uses TRBV29-1 and TRBJ2-4; D gene unclear. The germline gives CDR1 SQVTM, CDR2 ANQGSEA. Trimming pared 0 bases from V and 0 bases from J, leaving 12 bases between. This CDR3 contains 16 residues. Here the CDR3 DNA reads TGCAGCGTTGAAGAATTCGAGCAGGTAGCCAAAAACATTCAGTACTTC. This encodes CSVEEFEQVAKNIQYF.

The V gene is TRBV27, the J gene TRBJ2-1; D possibly corresponds to TRBD1 (5 bases). V lost 5 bases, J lost 2 bases, and 13 bases lay in between. Germline-derived CDR1 and CDR2 are MNHEY and SMNVEV (reference sequence). The CDR3 covers 15 residues. CDR3 protein: CASSPPLGPYNEQFF. The CDR3 nucleotides are TGTGCCAGCAGTCCCCCCCTGGGGCCCTACAATGAGCAGTTCTTC.

The V and J genes are TRBV25-1 and TRBJ1-1; 9 nucleotides match TRBD1. CDR1 and CDR2 from the germline V gene are MGHDK and SYGVNS. The CDR3 totals 13 residues. The trim removed 7 bases at V and 11 bases at J, leaving 11 bases unmatched. This chain's CDR3 is CASTQRGDRAAFF. CDR3 sequence (DNA): TGTGCCAGCACCCAAAGGGGGGACAGGGCTGCTTTCTTT.